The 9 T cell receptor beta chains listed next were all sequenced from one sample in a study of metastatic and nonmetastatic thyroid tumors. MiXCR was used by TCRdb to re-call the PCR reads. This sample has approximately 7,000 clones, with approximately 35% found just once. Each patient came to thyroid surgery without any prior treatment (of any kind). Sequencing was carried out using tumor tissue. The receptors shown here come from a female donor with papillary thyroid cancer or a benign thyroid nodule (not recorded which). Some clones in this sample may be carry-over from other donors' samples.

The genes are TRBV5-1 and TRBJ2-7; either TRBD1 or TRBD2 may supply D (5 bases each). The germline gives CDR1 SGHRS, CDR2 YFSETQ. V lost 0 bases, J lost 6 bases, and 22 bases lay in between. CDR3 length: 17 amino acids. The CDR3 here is CASSLGRMLGVSGEQYF. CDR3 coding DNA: TGCGCCAGCAGCTTGGGTCGTATGTTGGGGGTTTCAGGCGAGCAGTACTTC.

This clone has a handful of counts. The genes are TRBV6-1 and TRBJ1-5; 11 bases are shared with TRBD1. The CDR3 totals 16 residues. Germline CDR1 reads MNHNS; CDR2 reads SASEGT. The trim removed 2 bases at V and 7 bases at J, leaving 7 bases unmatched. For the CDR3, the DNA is TGTGCCAGCAGTGAAATGGCGGGACAGGGGGACCAGCCCCAGCATTTT. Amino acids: CASSEMAGQGDQPQHF.

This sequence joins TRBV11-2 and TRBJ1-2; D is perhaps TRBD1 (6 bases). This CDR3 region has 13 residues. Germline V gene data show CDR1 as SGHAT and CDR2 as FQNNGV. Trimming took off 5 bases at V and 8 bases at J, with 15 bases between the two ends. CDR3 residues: CASSLAGHGGYTF. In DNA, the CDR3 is TGTGCCAGCAGCCTAGCGGGACACGGCGGCTACACCTTC.

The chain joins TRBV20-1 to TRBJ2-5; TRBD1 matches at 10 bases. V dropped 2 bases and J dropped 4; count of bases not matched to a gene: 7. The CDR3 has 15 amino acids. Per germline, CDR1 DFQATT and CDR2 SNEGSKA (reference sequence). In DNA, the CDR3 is TGCAGTGCTAGAACTTGGACAGGGGGTTCAGAGACCCAGTACTTC. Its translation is CSARTWTGGSETQYF.

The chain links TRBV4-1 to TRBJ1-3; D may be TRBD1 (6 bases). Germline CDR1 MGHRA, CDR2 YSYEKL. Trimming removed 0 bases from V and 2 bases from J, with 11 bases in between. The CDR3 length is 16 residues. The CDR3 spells CASSQERDIPGNTIYF. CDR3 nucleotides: TGCGCCAGCAGCCAAGAGCGGGACATCCCTGGAAACACCATATATTTT.

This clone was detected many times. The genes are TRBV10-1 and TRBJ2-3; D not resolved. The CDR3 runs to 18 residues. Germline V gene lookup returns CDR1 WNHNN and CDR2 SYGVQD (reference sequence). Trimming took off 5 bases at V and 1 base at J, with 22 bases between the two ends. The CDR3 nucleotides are TGCGCCAGCAGTTCCACTTATCGGCGATCCAACCGCACAGATACGCAGTATTTT. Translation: CASSSTYRRSNRTDTQYF.

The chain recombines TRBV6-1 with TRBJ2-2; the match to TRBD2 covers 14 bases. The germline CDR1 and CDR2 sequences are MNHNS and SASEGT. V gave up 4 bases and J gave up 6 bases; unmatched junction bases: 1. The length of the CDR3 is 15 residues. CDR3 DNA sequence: TGTGCCAGCAGTGGACTAGCGGGAGGGCCCGGGGAGCTGTTTTTT. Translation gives CASSGLAGGPGELFF.

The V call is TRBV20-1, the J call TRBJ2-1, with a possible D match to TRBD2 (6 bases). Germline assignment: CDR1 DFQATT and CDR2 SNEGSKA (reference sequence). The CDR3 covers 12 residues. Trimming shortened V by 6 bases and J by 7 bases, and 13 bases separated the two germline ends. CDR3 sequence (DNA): TGCAGTGCCACCCCTGGGGGGAATGAGCAGTTCTTC. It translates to CSATPGGNEQFF.

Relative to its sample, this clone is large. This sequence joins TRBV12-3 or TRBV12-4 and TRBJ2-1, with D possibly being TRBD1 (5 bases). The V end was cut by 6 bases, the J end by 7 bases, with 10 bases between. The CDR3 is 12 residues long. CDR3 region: CASRTAGNEQFF. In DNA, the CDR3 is TGTGCCAGCAGAACCGCAGGGAATGAGCAGTTCTTC.